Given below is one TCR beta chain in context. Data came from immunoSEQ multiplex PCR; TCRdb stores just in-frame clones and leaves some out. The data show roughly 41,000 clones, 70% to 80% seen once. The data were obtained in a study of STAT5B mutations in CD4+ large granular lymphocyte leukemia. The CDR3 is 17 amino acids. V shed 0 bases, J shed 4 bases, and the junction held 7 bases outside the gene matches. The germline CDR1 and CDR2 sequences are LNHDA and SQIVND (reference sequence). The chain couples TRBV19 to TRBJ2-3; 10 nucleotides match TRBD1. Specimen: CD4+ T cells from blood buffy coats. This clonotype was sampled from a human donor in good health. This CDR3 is CASSIDRTGGPADTQYF. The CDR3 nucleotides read TGTGCCAGTAGTATAGATCGGACAGGGGGTCCCGCAGATACGCAGTATTTT.